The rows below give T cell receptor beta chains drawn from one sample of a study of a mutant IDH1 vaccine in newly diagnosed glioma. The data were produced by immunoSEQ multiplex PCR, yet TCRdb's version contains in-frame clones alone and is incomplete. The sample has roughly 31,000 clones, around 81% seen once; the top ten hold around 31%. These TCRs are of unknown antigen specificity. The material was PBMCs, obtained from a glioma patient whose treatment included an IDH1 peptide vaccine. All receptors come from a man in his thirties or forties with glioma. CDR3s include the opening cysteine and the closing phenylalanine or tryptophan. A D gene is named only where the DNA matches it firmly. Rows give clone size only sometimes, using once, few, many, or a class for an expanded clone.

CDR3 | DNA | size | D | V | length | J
CASSLGQNQPQHF | TGCGCCAGCAGCTTGGGGCAGAATCAGCCCCAGCATTTT | - | - | TRBV5-1 | 13 | TRBJ1-5
CASSVAPDDPDYGYTF | TGTGCCAGCAGCGTAGCTCCAGATGATCCTGACTATGGCTACACCTTC | - | - | TRBV9 | 16 | TRBJ1-2
CASTGGQDNQPQHF | TGTGCCAGCACCGGGGGACAAGATAATCAGCCCCAGCATTTT | - | - | TRBV7-9 | 14 | TRBJ1-5
CASSGQQGLPIQYF | TGTGCCAGCAGCGGGCAACAGGGGCTTCCTATTCAGTACTTC | - | TRBD1 | TRBV7-9 | 14 | TRBJ2-4
CASSLSTNTGELFF | TGCGCCAGCAGCTTGTCGACGAACACCGGGGAGCTGTTTTTT | once | - | TRBV5-1 | 14 | TRBJ2-2
CASSTGTENTEAFF | TGTGCCAGCAGTACCGGGACAGAGAACACTGAAGCTTTCTTT | few | TRBD1 | TRBV2 | 14 | TRBJ1-1
CSVGGLDQPQHF | TGCAGCGTGGGGGGGCTAGATCAGCCCCAGCATTTT | - | - | TRBV29-1 | 12 | TRBJ1-5
CATTSSQGSFEKLFF | TGTGCCACCACCAGTTCACAGGGGAGTTTTGAAAAACTGTTTTTT | - | TRBD1 | TRBV15 | 15 | TRBJ1-4
CASSDGSGGARETQYF | TGCGCCAGCTCGGACGGTAGCGGGGGGGCGCGTGAGACCCAGTACTTC | - | TRBD2 | TRBV5-1 | 16 | TRBJ2-5
CASSPGQGGLWTQHF | TGCGCCAGCAGCCCGGGACAGGGGGGTTTGTGGACCCAGCATTTT | - | TRBD1 | TRBV5-1 | 15 | TRBJ1-5
CASSSDREETQYF | TGTGCCAGCAGCTCAGACAGGGAGGAGACCCAGTACTTC | few | TRBD1 | TRBV7-7 | 13 | TRBJ2-5
CAMGTDSYEQYF | TGTGCCATGGGGACAGACTCCTACGAGCAGTACTTC | - | TRBD1 | TRBV10-3 | 12 | TRBJ2-7
CAISRDRGGTDTQYF | TGTGCCATCAGCAGGGACAGGGGGGGCACAGATACGCAGTATTTT | - | TRBD1 | TRBV10-3 | 15 | TRBJ2-3
CASSPGATGAETQYF | TGTGCCAGCAGCCCAGGGGCCACGGGGGCAGAGACCCAGTACTTC | - | - | TRBV7-2 | 15 | TRBJ2-5
CATSDLRGSTDTQYF | TGTGCCACCAGCGATCTTCGGGGGAGCACAGATACGCAGTATTTT | - | - | TRBV15 | 15 | TRBJ2-3
CASSQGIMTANQETQYF | TGTGCCAGCAGCCAAGGAATTATGACAGCCAACCAAGAGACCCAGTACTTC | - | - | TRBV14 | 17 | TRBJ2-5
CASSPKTGPSSGANVLTF | TGTGCCAGCAGCCCTAAGACAGGGCCCTCCTCTGGGGCCAACGTCCTGACTTTC | - | TRBD1 | TRBV11-2 | 18 | TRBJ2-6
CASSVSGQSNSPLHF | TGTGCCAGCAGCGTCTCAGGACAGTCTAATTCACCCCTCCACTTT | - | - | TRBV9 | 15 | TRBJ1-6
CASSQSHAFWGTQGQETQYF | TGCGCCAGCAGCCAAAGCCATGCCTTTTGGGGGACCCAGGGGCAAGAGACCCAGTACTTC | - | - | TRBV4-1 | 20 | TRBJ2-5
CASQNTEAFF | TGTGCCAGCCAAAACACTGAAGCTTTCTTT | - | - | TRBV28 | 10 | TRBJ1-1
CAWRDRVDSPLHF | TGTGCCTGGAGGGACAGGGTTGATTCACCCCTCCACTTT | - | TRBD1 | TRBV30 | 13 | TRBJ1-6
CASSPGTYSSFDTQYF | TGTGCCAGCAGCCCCGGGACATATAGTTCTTTTGATACGCAGTATTTT | - | - | TRBV6-6 | 16 | TRBJ2-3
CASSLAPLRGNQPQHF | TGCGCCAGCAGCTTGGCCCCACTCCGGGGCAATCAGCCCCAGCATTTT | - | - | TRBV5-1 | 16 | TRBJ1-5
CASSLLLAGAPDTQYF | TGCGCCAGCAGCCTACTACTAGCGGGGGCCCCAGATACGCAGTATTTT | - | TRBD2 | TRBV4-3 | 16 | TRBJ2-3
CASSLGVTQETQYF | TGCGCCAGCAGCTTGGGTGTAACACAAGAGACCCAGTACTTC | - | - | TRBV5-1 | 14 | TRBJ2-5
CASSTGQLNTEAFF | TGTGCCAGCAGCACGGGACAGCTGAACACTGAAGCTTTCTTT | - | TRBD1 | TRBV2 | 14 | TRBJ1-1
CASSVSGDTNIQYF | TGTGCCAGCAGCGTCTCTGGAGACACTAACATTCAGTACTTC | - | - | TRBV9 | 14 | TRBJ2-4
CASRRTGNSPLHF | TGTGCCAGCAGGCGGACAGGGAATTCACCCCTCCACTTT | - | TRBD1 | TRBV5-4 | 13 | TRBJ1-6
CASSDSTGISGNTIYF | TGTGCCAGCAGTGACTCGACCGGGATCTCTGGAAACACCATATATTTT | few | - | TRBV6-4 | 16 | TRBJ1-3
CASSTTGGGGYTF | TGTGCCAGTAGTACCACAGGGGGTGGTGGCTACACCTTC | - | TRBD1 | TRBV19 | 13 | TRBJ1-2
CASKAGTENSPLHF | TGTGCCAGTAAGGCGGGGACAGAAAATTCACCCCTCCACTTT | - | TRBD1 | TRBV19 | 14 | TRBJ1-6
CASSDLGQARPFF | TGTGCCAGCAGTGATCTAGGACAGGCGAGACCTTTCTTT | - | TRBD1 | TRBV25-1 | 13 | TRBJ1-1
CASSETGGLVEQFF | TGTGCCAGCAGTGAAACGGGGGGGCTAGTTGAGCAGTTCTTC | - | TRBD2 | TRBV6-1 | 14 | TRBJ2-1
CASSMGQGATYGYTF | TGTGCCAGTAGTATGGGGCAGGGGGCCACCTATGGCTACACCTTC | - | TRBD1 | TRBV19 | 15 | TRBJ1-2
CASSLVGGSGNTIYF | TGTGCCAGCAGCTTGGTAGGGGGTTCTGGAAACACCATATATTTT | - | - | TRBV5-6 | 15 | TRBJ1-3
CASRGPGEKLFF | TGTGCCAGCAGGGGGCCCGGTGAAAAACTGTTTTTT | - | - | TRBV6-5 | 12 | TRBJ1-4
CASSQATGAGELFF | TGCGCCAGCAGCCAAGCTACAGGGGCCGGGGAGCTGTTTTTT | - | TRBD1 | TRBV4-1 | 14 | TRBJ2-2
CATQEGGLEQPQHF | TGTGCCACACAGGAGGGGGGGCTGGAACAGCCCCAGCATTTT | - | - | TRBV19 | 14 | TRBJ1-5
CAISDPQGGASLYGYTF | TGTGCCATCAGTGACCCCCAGGGGGGGGCCAGCCTATATGGCTACACCTTC | - | TRBD1 | TRBV10-3 | 17 | TRBJ1-2